Below, 10 T cell receptor beta chains from the same sample are listed, as sequenced in a study of T cell responses to AZD1222 COVID-19 vaccine (dated by TCRdb to the early 2020s). The receptor library was made with the immunoSEQ multiplex PCR assay. TCRdb provides this immuneACCESS table in a form limited to in-frame rearrangements. Some clones are lacking; in checked studies, under half of them reflect an unresolved V gene, and why the rest are absent is not known. This sample has 140,000 to 150,000 clones in its table, and 91% of those were observed once. The top ten clones comprise more than 1.2% of the sample. The time point label, read with the paper, signifies: baseline before first vaccination. This specimen consisted of peripheral blood, obtained on day 0 of AZD1222 vaccination. The receptors here all came from an adult in good health.

The J gene is TRBJ2-5, the V gene TRBV19; perhaps TRBD2 as D (6 bases). Between the trimmed V and J ends, which lost 4 bases and 4 bases, there was a span of 19 bases. The CDR3 has 16 residues. The V gene's germline CDR1 is LNHDA and CDR2 SQIVND (reference sequence). CDR3 DNA sequence: TGTGCCAGTAGTAGGGGAAGGAGACTAGTCGGAGAGACCCAGTACTTC. Translation gives CASSRGRRLVGETQYF.

The chain carries TRBV7-2 and TRBJ1-1; TRBD1 might be the D (5 bases). Germline V lookup: CDR1 SGHTA, CDR2 FQGNSA. V lost 8 bases and J 12 bases, leaving 22 bases between the germline ends. The CDR3 covers 13 residues. CDR3 sequence: CASHRTGGFGTFF. CDR3 sequence (DNA): TGTGCCAGCCACCGAACGGGGGGGTTTGGGACTTTCTTT.

This clone turned up a few times. V usage is TRBV5-8 and J usage is TRBJ1-2; the match to TRBD1 covers 8 bases. The trim removed 4 bases at V and 6 bases at J, leaving 14 bases unmatched. Per the germline V gene, CDR1 is SGHTS and CDR2 is YDEGEE. This CDR3 region has 16 residues. The CDR3 DNA reads as TGTGCCAGCAGCCCAATTGGCCTCGGGACAGGTGATGGCTACACCTTC. It specifies CASSPIGLGTGDGYTF.

This sequence joins TRBV28 and TRBJ1-4, with D hard to call. The CDR3 is 14 residues long. Between the trimmed V and J ends, which lost 6 bases and 0 bases, there was a span of 8 bases. Germline CDR1 is MDHEN and CDR2 is SYDVKM. CDR3 protein: CASSPHATNEKLFF. The CDR3 DNA reads as TGTGCCAGCAGCCCCCATGCAACTAATGAAAAACTGTTTTTT.

The V call is TRBV10-3, the J call TRBJ1-2; D might be TRBD1 (5 bases). CDR1 is ENHRY, CDR2 SYGVKD, per germline. CDR3 length: 14 amino acids. Trimming removed 4 bases from V and 5 bases from J, with 14 bases in between. The CDR3 reads CAISGQSSRYGYTF. As DNA, the CDR3 is TGTGCCATCAGTGGACAGTCCTCGCGGTATGGCTACACCTTC.

The rearrangement links TRBV30 to TRBJ1-4, with D unclear. Germline V gene lookup returns CDR1 GTSNPN and CDR2 SVGIG (reference sequence). V was clipped by 1 base and J by 3 bases, with 6 bases between them. CDR3 length equals 13 residues. CDR3 amino acids: CAWSAGPNEKLFF. In DNA, the CDR3 is TGTGCCTGGAGTGCGGGTCCTAATGAAAAACTGTTTTTT.

The CDR3: CASFDVGESSYNEQFF. The CDR3 nucleotides are TGTGCCAGCTTTGACGTTGGGGAGAGCTCCTACAATGAGCAGTTCTTC. V is TRBV7-2 and J is TRBJ2-1; tentatively, D is TRBD2 (5 bases). The germline V and J ends were trimmed by 8 bases and 0 bases, with 17 bases remaining between them. CDR1 is SGHTA and CDR2 is FQGNSA in the germline V gene. The CDR3 extends over 16 amino acids.

The V call is TRBV6-2 or TRBV6-3, the J call TRBJ2-3; either TRBD1 or TRBD2 may fit D (6 bases each). Per germline, CDR1 MNHEY and CDR2 SVGEGT. Trimming took off 5 bases at V and 6 bases at J, with 21 bases between the two ends. There are 16 residues in the CDR3. CDR3 nucleotides: TGTGCCAGCAGTGGTCTAGAGGGGGGATTCGTGGATACGCAGTATTTT. Residues: CASSGLEGGFVDTQYF.

The chain has TRBV9 and TRBJ2-3, with TRBD1 matching over 8 bases. Germline V gene lookup returns CDR1 SGDLS and CDR2 YYNGEE. Trimming cost V 3 bases and J 4 bases; bases outside gene matches: 4. There are 14 residues in the CDR3. The CDR3 sequence is CASSADRGADTQYF. CDR3 in DNA: TGTGCCAGCAGCGCCGACAGGGGCGCAGATACGCAGTATTTT. The whole variable domain, remainder taken from reference TRBV9 and TRBJ2-3, is DSGVTQTPKHLITATGQRVTLRCSPRSGDLSVYWYQQSLDQGLQFLIQYYNGEERAKGNILERFSAQQFPDLHSELNLSSLELGDSALYFCASSADRGADTQYFGPGTRLTVL.

This sequence joins TRBV5-1 and TRBJ1-1; tentative D call: TRBD1 (5 bases). V shed 1 base and J shed 5 bases, with 15 bases lying between them. Germline V CDR1 and CDR2: SGHRS, YFSETQ. The CDR3 has 15 amino acids. The DNA for the CDR3 is TGCGCCAGCAGCTTGATTGAAGGGGTAGGAACTGAAGCTTTCTTT. Amino acids: CASSLIEGVGTEAFF.